This T cell receptor (beta chain) is drawn from a study of graft-versus-host responses after intestinal transplantation. In regard to this clone: Its matching antigen is unknown.

TCRdb keeps only in-frame clones here, not all; method: immunoSEQ multiplex PCR. The repertoire holds about 130,000 clones, with approximately 94% as singletons. The germline V gene has CDR1 GTSNPN and CDR2 SVGIG (reference sequence). The V gene lost 2 bases and the J gene lost 7 bases, with 12 bases spanning the gap. CDR3 size: 13 residues. This rearrangement joins TRBV30 to TRBJ1-5; D is ambiguous. The specimen was unstimulated CD4+ T cells sorted from spleen or lymph node cells, collected before intestinal transplant. The origin of this receptor is a human donor who received an intestinal transplant. In DNA form, the CDR3 reads TGTGCCTGGAGTTATGGGGAGAGACAGCCCCAGCATTTT. This codes for CAWSYGERQPQHF.